Below are 8 T cell receptor beta chains sequenced from a single sample in a study of CD8+ T cells in alopecia areata. Documented treatment: oral pan-JAK inhibitor, 5-10 mg twice daily. cDNA prepared by RNA extraction and subsequent reverse transcription served as the template for sequencing. Some clones are missing from TCRdb's copy, which holds only in-frame ones; the method was immunoSEQ multiplex PCR. Of 180,000 or so clones listed, roughly 50% were seen once; the top ten hold approximately 16%. This specimen was CD4+ T cells sorted from blood, taken between weeks 55 and 65, from a patient treated with tofacitinib. All receptors come from a human donor with alopecia areata.

The CDR3 sequence: CASSVGLAGKHTQYF. CDR3 nucleotide sequence: TGTGCCAGCAGTGTTGGACTAGCGGGGAAACATACGCAGTATTTT. The gene calls are TRBV2 and TRBJ2-3, with 12 bases fitting TRBD2. Per germline, CDR1 SNHLY and CDR2 FYNNEI. The CDR3 loop spans 15 amino acids. V was pared by 4 bases and J by 7 bases, with 6 bases of the junction left unmatched.

CDR3 DNA: TGCAGCGCCACAGGTTCCCGCGAGCAGTACTTC. This codes for CSATGSREQYF. The chain uses TRBV29-1 and TRBJ2-7; D perhaps matches TRBD1 (5 bases). This CDR3 is 11 amino acids long. CDR1 is SQVTM, CDR2 ANQGSEA, per germline. V lost 7 bases to trimming and J lost 6 bases, with 13 bases between them.

This clone was observed a few times. The chain couples TRBV29-1 to TRBJ2-1; D may correspond to TRBD1 or TRBD2 (6 bases each). The CDR3 covers 14 residues. Between the trimmed V and J ends, which lost 3 bases and 3 bases, there was a span of 12 bases. CDR1 is SQVTM, CDR2 ANQGSEA, per germline. In DNA, the CDR3 is TGCAGCGTTGATGGGGGGCCAGGCTACAATGAGCAGTTCTTC. Protein product: CSVDGGPGYNEQFF.

Relative to its sample, this clone is medium-sized. V is TRBV2 and J is TRBJ2-3, with TRBD2 as a possible D gene (5 bases). Germline loops: CDR1 SNHLY, CDR2 FYNNEI. CDR3 length: 13 residues. Trimming cost V 4 bases and J 8 bases, with 13 bases left between them. The CDR3 DNA follows: TGTGCCAGCAGTGTGGGAGTTAAAACTACGCAGTATTTT. Protein: CASSVGVKTTQYF.

This chain links TRBV5-6 with TRBJ1-2, with 8 bases identical to TRBD1. This CDR3 spans 13 amino acids. V shed 6 bases and J 4 bases; nucleotides not matched to a gene: 5. Germline V gene sequence: CDR1 SGHDT, CDR2 YYEEEE. The chain's CDR3 is CASTRQGSYGYTF. The CDR3 DNA is TGTGCCAGCACCCGACAGGGGTCCTATGGCTACACCTTC.

The chain couples TRBV30 to TRBJ1-2; TRBD1 matches at 8 bases. J gave up 4 bases and V 1 base, and 8 bases lay outside the gene matches. The CDR3 runs 15 residues. Germline V lookup: CDR1 GTSNPN, CDR2 SVGIG (reference sequence). CDR3 residues: CAWSELGGTGYGYTF. The CDR3 DNA reads TGTGCCTGGAGTGAACTGGGGGGGACAGGCTATGGCTACACCTTC. Combining the CDR3 with reference TRBV30 and TRBJ1-2 gives the whole variable domain SQTIHQWPATLVQPVGSPLSLECTVEGTSNPNLYWYRQAAGRGLQLLFYSVGIGQISSEVPQNLSASRPQDRQFILSSKKLLLSDSGFYLCAWSELGGTGYGYTFGSGTRLTVV.

This chain joins TRBV19 and TRBJ1-2; TRBD1 matches 11 bases. The CDR3 has 14 residues. Losses at the gene ends were 4 bases for V and 6 bases for J; bases not matched to a gene: 4. From germline, CDR1 is LNHDA and CDR2 SQIVND (reference sequence). DNA of the CDR3: TGTGCCAGTAGTAACCCGGGACAGGGGGATGGCTACACCTTC. Amino acids: CASSNPGQGDGYTF. The full variable domain, its missing parts supplied by reference TRBV19 and TRBJ1-2, is DGGITQSPKYLFRKEGQNVTLSCEQNLNHDAMYWYRQDPGQGLRLIYYSQIVNDFQKGDIAEGYSVSREKKESFPLTVTSAQKNPTAFYLCASSNPGQGDGYTFGSGTRLTVV.

The CDR3 coding sequence is TGTGCCAGCAGTTACTCGGGCAGGGCAGCCTACGAGCAGTACTTC. The encoded protein is CASSYSGRAAYEQYF. The chain carries TRBV6-5 and TRBJ2-7, with a weak D call TRBD1 (5 bases). There are 15 residues in the CDR3. The V gene lost 0 bases and the J gene lost 2 bases, with 11 bases spanning the gap. In germline, CDR1 is MNHEY, CDR2 SVGAGI.